This entry lists 11 T cell receptor beta chains sequenced from one sample in a study of human T cells and chemical hapten exposure. Stated time point: patch test 2, 6 weeks after DPC sensitization. The sample's treatment: therapeutic diphenylcyclopropenone sensitization with weekly scalp DPC. TCRdb reprocessed the RACE reads via MiXCR and lists one record per CDR3 protein. Of tens of thousands of distinct CDR3 sequences listed, roughly a tenth were seen once; the top ten hold around 2.5%. The sequenced sample was whole blood, obtained in connection with sensitization to the hapten diphenylcyclopropenone (DPC). Receptor source: a woman aged 25 to 39 with alopecia areata. Some clones in this sample may be carry-over from other donors' samples.

This clonotype was counted a few times. The junction departs from the called germline gene at one end, perhaps through a read error. The chain couples TRBV7-2 to TRBJ2-5, with D uncertain. The germline V gene encodes CDR1 SGHTA and CDR2 FQGNSA. The CDR3 sequence is 16 residues long. The CDR3 here is CASNLGWAPVGETQYF. CDR3 nucleotide sequence: TGTGCCAGCAACTTAGGTTGGGCCCCTGTCGGAGAGACCCAGTACTTC.

In its sample, this clonotype was seen many times. The V and J genes are TRBV29-1 and TRBJ2-1; D is tentatively TRBD1 or TRBD2 (6 bases each). V lost 4 bases, J lost 4 bases, and 14 bases lay in between. Germline V gene data show CDR1 as SQVTM and CDR2 as ANQGSEA. The CDR3 is made up of 14 amino acids. CDR3 protein: CSVVRGDHYNEQFF. The CDR3 DNA reads as TGCAGCGTTGTGAGGGGGGACCATTACAATGAGCAGTTCTTC.

The chain carries TRBV20-1 and TRBJ2-7; 8 positions match TRBD1. Germline trimming cut 3 bases from V and 1 base from J; bases unmatched to any gene: 5. Germline lookup yields CDR1 DFQATT and CDR2 SNEGSKA (reference sequence). CDR3 length: 14 amino acids. The CDR3 nucleotides read TGCAGTGCTAGGACCAGGACAGGGTCCTACGAGCAGTACTTC. Its protein product is CSARTRTGSYEQYF.

This clonotype showed up many times. The rearrangement links TRBV10-3 to TRBJ1-2, with D possibly TRBD1 on 5 matching bases. V was trimmed by 6 bases and J by 8 bases, leaving 16 bases between them. Germline CDR1 and CDR2: ENHRY and SYGVKD. The CDR3 sequence is 13 residues long. CDR3 in DNA: TGTGCCATCAGCGAGGGGAGGATAGGCGGCTACACCTTC. Protein: CAISEGRIGGYTF.

This clonotype was counted many times. The chain joins TRBV2 to TRBJ1-5, with D tentatively TRBD1 (5 bases). Germline V CDR1 and CDR2: SNHLY, FYNNEI. V was trimmed by 5 bases and J by 2 bases, leaving 10 bases between them. The CDR3 consists of 14 residues. CDR3 in DNA: TGTGCCAGCAGTTTCGCCAGGGGCAATCAGCCCCAGCATTTT. Translating it yields CASSFARGNQPQHF. Filled out from reference TRBV2 and TRBJ1-5, the complete variable domain reads EPEVTQTPSHQVTQMGQEVILRCVPISNHLYFYWYRQILGQKVEFLVSFYNNEISEKSEIFDDQFSVERPDGSNFTLKIRSTKLEDSAMYFCASSFARGNQPQHFGDGTRLSIL.

The rearrangement joins TRBV11-2 to TRBJ2-2; 7 nucleotides match TRBD2. Per the germline V gene, CDR1 is SGHAT and CDR2 is FQNNGV. With 2 bases clipped from V and 0 bases from J, the junction kept 3 bases outside the gene matches. The CDR3 runs 16 residues. CDR3 in amino acids: CASSLRGRANTGELFF. DNA of the CDR3: TGTGCCAGCAGCTTACGCGGGAGAGCGAACACCGGGGAGCTGTTTTTT. Full variable domain (remainder filled in from reference TRBV11-2 and TRBJ2-2): EAGVAQSPRYKIIEKRQSVAFWCNPISGHATLYWYQQILGQGPKLLIQFQNNGVVDDSQLPKDRFSAERLKGVDSTLKIQPAKLEDSAVYLCASSLRGRANTGELFFGEGSRLTVL.

There are many counts of this clonotype. The chain recombines TRBV7-9 with TRBJ2-1; perhaps TRBD2 as D (6 bases). CDR1 and CDR2 (germline): SEHNR, FQNEAQ (reference sequence). V was cut by 3 bases and J by 10 bases, with 16 bases left in between. This CDR3 is built from 14 residues. CDR3 DNA sequence: TGTGCCAGCAGCTTCGGGGGTGGGGCATTCGAGCAGTTCTTC. It translates to CASSFGGGAFEQFF.

This clonotype has a count of ten or more. The chain is built from TRBV18 and TRBJ1-1, with a possible D match to TRBD1 (6 bases). The CDR3 spans 14 residues. Germline loops: CDR1 KGHSH, CDR2 LQKENI. Trimming shortened V by 2 bases and J by 5 bases, and 12 bases separated the two germline ends. CDR3 nucleotide sequence: TGTGCCAGCTCACCAGAGGGGGGTTGGACTGAAGCTTTCTTT. Protein: CASSPEGGWTEAFF.

This clonotype was recorded many times. The chain employs TRBV7-8 and TRBJ1-2, with TRBD1 matching 10 bases. Trimming removed 4 bases from V and 8 bases from J; junction bases left unmatched: 7. Germline CDR1 SGHVS, CDR2 FQNEAQ. This CDR3 region has 14 residues. CDR3 region: CASSWGQGTVGYTF. Written as DNA, the CDR3 is TGTGCCAGCAGCTGGGGACAGGGGACTGTAGGCTACACCTTC.

The chain employs TRBV20-1 and TRBJ2-7; 10 nucleotides align to TRBD1. Germline assignment: CDR1 DFQATT and CDR2 SNEGSKA (reference sequence). The CDR3 runs 13 residues. V dropped 6 bases and J dropped 6; count of bases not matched to a gene: 8. The CDR3 is CSATGTGDREQYF. The CDR3 nucleotides read TGCAGTGCCACCGGGACAGGGGATCGCGAGCAGTACTTC.

The chain links TRBV6-4 to TRBJ2-2; D not certain. CDR1 and CDR2 from the germline V gene are MRHNA and SNTAGT. V was cut by 4 bases and J by 9 bases, with 18 bases left in between. The CDR3 totals 15 residues. The CDR3 here is CASSAPTPARRELFF. In DNA form, the CDR3 reads TGTGCCAGCAGTGCCCCGACCCCAGCTAGACGGGAGCTGTTTTTT.